This TCR beta chain emerged from a study of PD-1 blockade in classical Hodgkin lymphoma. No patient escaped relapse after autologous stem cell transplantation, and brentuximab vedotin exposure varied. Isolation of CD8+ T cells from thawed PBMCs used magnetic negative selection. TCRdb keeps only in-frame clones here, not all; method: immunoSEQ multiplex PCR. The table lists around 2,800 clones, over 65% of them singletons. Germline lookup yields CDR1 SEHNR and CDR2 FQNEAQ (reference sequence). The CDR3 is 16 amino acids. With V trimmed by 5 bases and J by 2 bases, 8 bases remained unmatched. Study outcomes and limitations: It was CD4+ TCR diversity, not CD8+, that rose significantly by C4D1. Complete responders matched newly diagnosed patients in baseline diversity.

Of note for this clone: Its antigen remains unknown.

The TCR was taken from a human donor with classical Hodgkin lymphoma. The sample here was CD8+ T cells from blood, taken at baseline. The chain employs TRBV7-9 and TRBJ2-1; TRBD2 matches at 8 bases. The CDR3 nucleotides read TGTGCCAGCAGCACCTTAGCGGGGAATGCCTACAATGAGCAGTTCTTC. It translates to CASSTLAGNAYNEQFF.